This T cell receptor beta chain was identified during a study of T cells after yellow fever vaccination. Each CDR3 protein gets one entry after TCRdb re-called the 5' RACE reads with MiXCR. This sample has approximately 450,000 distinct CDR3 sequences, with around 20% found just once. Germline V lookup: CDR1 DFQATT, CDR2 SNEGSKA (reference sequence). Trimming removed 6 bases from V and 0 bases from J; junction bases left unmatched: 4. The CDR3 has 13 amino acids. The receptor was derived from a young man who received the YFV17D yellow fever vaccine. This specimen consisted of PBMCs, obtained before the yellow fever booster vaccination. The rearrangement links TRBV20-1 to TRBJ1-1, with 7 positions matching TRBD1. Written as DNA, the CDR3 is TGCAGTGCGCGGGACAGCCTGAACACTGAAGCTTTCTTT. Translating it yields CSARDSLNTEAFF.